What follows are 31 T cell receptor beta chains derived from one specimen sequenced in a study of blood T cell repertoires in COVID-19 (dated by TCRdb to 2018 to 2021). The method behind the library was the immunoSEQ multiplex PCR assay. Not all clones reach the TCRdb copy of this immuneACCESS table, which keeps in-frame sequences only. Checked studies attribute under half of the gap to unresolved V genes and leave the rest unexplained. The sample profile shows some 220,000 clones; more than 65% of them were found once. The ten largest clones add up to 2% to 2.5% of the sample. Sequenced: peripheral blood. The receptors shown here come from a woman aged 55 to 70 with acute or convalescent COVID-19.

This clone was detected only once. The V and J genes are TRBV1 and TRBJ2-1; TRBD2, the table's D call, was not compared with the DNA. TRBV1 is a listed pseudogene. This CDR3 contains 17 residues. CDR3 residues: CTSSRTSGPCSYNEQFF. In nucleotides, the CDR3 is TGCACCAGCAGTCGGACTAGCGGGCCTTGTTCCTACAATGAGCAGTTCTTC.

The V gene is TRBV6-2 or TRBV6-3, the J gene TRBJ1-2; D unclear. The CDR3 consists of 14 residues. Germline CDR1 and CDR2: MNHEY and SVGEGT. The germline V and J ends were trimmed by 0 bases and 8 bases, with 13 bases remaining between them. CDR3 loop: CASSYSVGLRGYTF. In nucleotides, the CDR3 is TGTGCCAGCAGTTACTCAGTGGGTTTGCGGGGCTACACCTTC.

The CDR3: CASSEALYEQYF. DNA of the CDR3: TGTGCCAGCAGTGAAGCCCTTTACGAGCAGTACTTC. The chain couples TRBV2 to TRBJ2-7; D gene ambiguous. This CDR3 is 12 amino acids long. Germline assignment: CDR1 SNHLY and CDR2 FYNNEI. Trimming stripped 0 bases from V and 4 bases from J, with 4 bases between.

V is TRBV13 and J is TRBJ2-7, with 7 bases matching TRBD1. Germline CDR1 reads PRHDT; CDR2 reads FYEKMQ (reference sequence). Losses at the gene ends were 8 bases for V and 4 bases for J; bases not matched to a gene: 8. The CDR3 sequence is 13 residues long. The CDR3 region has the DNA TGTGCCAGCGGGCCGTCAGGGGGATACGAGCAGTACTTC. Translation gives CASGPSGGYEQYF. Variable domain in full (rest from reference TRBV13 and TRBJ2-7): AAGVIQSPRHLIKEKRETATLKCYPIPRHDTVYWYQQGPGQDPQFLISFYEKMQSDKGSIPDRFSAQQFSDYHSELNMSSLELGDSALYFCASGPSGGYEQYFGPGTRLTVT.

The V gene is TRBV9, the J gene TRBJ2-5, with 16 positions matching TRBD2. The trim removed 0 bases at V and 2 bases at J, leaving 1 base unmatched. This CDR3 is 17 amino acids long. Per germline, CDR1 SGDLS and CDR2 YYNGEE. The CDR3 reads CASSVEGLAGGQETQYF. Written as DNA, the CDR3 is TGTGCCAGCAGCGTAGAGGGACTAGCGGGGGGGCAAGAGACCCAGTACTTC. Full variable domain (remainder filled in from reference TRBV9 and TRBJ2-5): DSGVTQTPKHLITATGQRVTLRCSPRSGDLSVYWYQQSLDQGLQFLIQYYNGEERAKGNILERFSAQQFPDLHSELNLSSLELGDSALYFCASSVEGLAGGQETQYFGPGTRLLVL.

V is TRBV7-9 and J is TRBJ1-2; D is undetermined. V lost 1 base and J lost 1, with 13 bases in between. The CDR3 contains 16 residues. Germline V CDR1 and CDR2: SEHNR, FQNEAQ (reference sequence). The CDR3 sequence is CASSLDGGGFNYGYTF. Here the CDR3 DNA reads TGTGCCAGCAGCTTAGACGGAGGAGGGTTTAACTATGGCTACACCTTC.

The chain joins TRBV5-1 to TRBJ1-1, with D perhaps TRBD1 (6 bases). The CDR3 is made up of 15 amino acids. Trimming pared 0 bases from V and 0 bases from J, leaving 9 bases between. Germline-derived CDR1 and CDR2 are SGHRS and YFSETQ. DNA for the CDR3: TGCGCCAGCAGCTTGGGCGGACAGATGAACACTGAAGCTTTCTTT. It is translated as CASSLGGQMNTEAFF.

V and J are TRBV6-1 and TRBJ1-3; TRBD1 aligns across 7 bases. This CDR3 is built from 16 residues. Germline V CDR1 and CDR2: MNHNS, SASEGT. Unmatched junction bases numbered 9, after V lost 3 bases and J lost 4 bases. This CDR3 is CASSDRGGATGNTIYF. CDR3 DNA: TGTGCCAGCAGTGACCGAGGGGGCGCAACCGGAAACACCATATATTTT.

This clone was picked up one time. The gene calls are TRBV19 and TRBJ1-5, with 7 bases matching TRBD1. The CDR3 runs to 15 residues. Germline CDR1 LNHDA, CDR2 SQIVND (reference sequence). With 8 bases clipped from V and 4 bases from J, the junction kept 11 bases outside the gene matches. CDR3 loop: CASRHTGTENQPQHF. CDR3 bases: TGTGCCAGTCGACACACCGGGACAGAAAATCAGCCCCAGCATTTT.

With regard to this clone: The same CDR3 can be traced to other DNA sequences in this sample. The J gene is TRBJ2-7, the V gene TRBV3-1 (or the pseudogene TRBV3-2); D unclear. Germline-derived CDR1 and CDR2 are LGHDT and YNNKEL (reference sequence). The length of the CDR3 is 12 residues. V was shortened by 3 bases and J by 1 base, with 4 bases between the two germline ends. The CDR3 coding sequence is TGTGCCAGCAGCCACTCTTCCTACGAGCAGTACTTC. Translated: CASSHSSYEQYF.

The chain uses TRBV14 and TRBJ2-7; a weak D match, TRBD1 (6 bases). Germline CDR1 is SGHDN and CDR2 is FVKESK. V lost 2 bases and J lost 0, with 8 bases in between. This CDR3 has 14 amino acids. CDR3 nucleotide sequence: TGTGCCAGCAGCCAATTACAGGGCTCCTACGAGCAGTACTTC. Amino acids: CASSQLQGSYEQYF.

The V call is TRBV19, the J call TRBJ1-6; 7 nucleotides line up with TRBD1. With 4 bases clipped from V and 3 bases from J, the junction kept 6 bases outside the gene matches. Germline V gives CDR1 LNHDA, CDR2 SQIVND (reference sequence). The CDR3 runs 16 residues. CDR3: CASSRGGRNYNSPLHF. The CDR3 DNA reads as TGTGCCAGTAGTAGAGGGGGCAGGAACTATAATTCACCCCTCCACTTT.

CDR3 sequence: CASSPAGLRGNTEAFF. CDR3 sequence (DNA): TGTGCCAGCTCACCGGCAGGGTTGAGAGGGAACACTGAAGCTTTCTTT. The chain links TRBV7-9 to TRBJ1-1; perhaps TRBD1 as D (5 bases). The V end lost 8 bases, the J end lost 1 base, and 20 bases lay between the germline ends. The CDR3 is 16 amino acids. Germline loops: CDR1 SEHNR, CDR2 FQNEAQ (reference sequence).

This chain connects TRBV11-2 to TRBJ1-1, with 7 bases fitting TRBD1. V shed 7 bases, J shed 4 bases, and the junction held 9 bases outside the gene matches. Germline V gene lookup returns CDR1 SGHAT and CDR2 FQNNGV. This CDR3 is built from 14 residues. CDR3 DNA: TGTGCCAGCACCAAGGAGGGGGCGATCACTGAAGCTTTCTTT. Its translation: CASTKEGAITEAFF. The full variable domain, in which reference TRBV11-2 and TRBJ1-1 provide the parts outside the CDR3, is EAGVAQSPRYKIIEKRQSVAFWCNPISGHATLYWYQQILGQGPKLLIQFQNNGVVDDSQLPKDRFSAERLKGVDSTLKIQPAKLEDSAVYLCASTKEGAITEAFFGQGTRLTVV.

The chain links TRBV6-2 or TRBV6-3 to TRBJ1-1; a weak D match, TRBD1 (6 bases). This CDR3 contains 13 residues. Germline CDR1 and CDR2: MNHEY and SVGEGT. Trimming took 5 bases from V and 10 from J, leaving 17 bases between them. CDR3 residues: CASSHGGGGIAFF. The CDR3 bases are TGTGCCAGCAGTCACGGTGGCGGGGGCATAGCTTTCTTT.

This chain joins TRBV6-5 and TRBJ2-1, with 13 positions matching TRBD2. CDR3 length: 15 residues. V was pared by 6 bases and J by 5 bases, with 4 bases of the junction left unmatched. Per germline, CDR1 MNHEY and CDR2 SVGAGI. CDR3 sequence (DNA): TGTGCCAGCAGATCACTAGCGGGGGGGGACAATGAGCAGTTCTTC. It codes for CASRSLAGGDNEQFF.

The J gene is TRBJ2-3, the V gene TRBV7-2; tentatively, D is TRBD2 (5 bases). The CDR3 is 13 amino acids. Germline CDR1 and CDR2: SGHTA and FQGNSA. V was shortened by 5 bases and J by 6 bases, with 12 bases between the two germline ends. Here the CDR3 DNA reads TGTGCCAGCAGCCGGGGTCCTCGTGATACGCAGTATTTT. Translation: CASSRGPRDTQYF.

The chain is built from TRBV12-5 and TRBJ1-1, with D uncertain. Trimming cost V 1 base and J 1 base, with 13 bases left between them. Germline V gene data show CDR1 as LGHNT and CDR2 as FRNRAP. The CDR3 has 16 residues. CDR3 region: CASGLGHQAGNTEAFF. CDR3 sequence (DNA): TGTGCTAGTGGTTTGGGCCACCAGGCCGGGAACACTGAAGCTTTCTTT.

The chain recombines TRBV2 with TRBJ2-7; TRBD2 matches at 10 bases. The CDR3 is 14 residues long. Germline CDR1 reads SNHLY; CDR2 reads FYNNEI. V was clipped by 6 bases and J by 2 bases; unmatched bases: 4. The CDR3 loop reads CASRRTSGTYEQYF. The CDR3, as DNA: TGTGCCAGCAGAAGGACTAGCGGTACCTACGAGCAGTACTTC.

V and J are TRBV19 and TRBJ2-7; TRBD1 aligns across 7 bases. Germline CDR1 and CDR2: LNHDA and SQIVND (reference sequence). This CDR3 is built from 13 residues. The junction had 7 bases not matched to a gene; V was cut back by 6 bases and J by 5 bases. The CDR3 here is CASSLGDSHEQYF. The CDR3 region has the DNA TGTGCCAGTAGCCTTGGGGACAGCCACGAGCAGTACTTC.

This clone turned up a few times. CDR3 sequence: CASSFSGSPLHF. The CDR3 DNA sequence: TGTGCCAGCAGTTTTTCCGGGTCACCCCTCCACTTT. V usage is TRBV27 and J usage is TRBJ1-6; D unclear. Germline assignment: CDR1 MNHEY and CDR2 SMNVEV (reference sequence). This CDR3 is built from 12 residues. Trimming took off 3 bases at V and 10 bases at J, with 7 bases between the two ends.

This clone has more than one count but fewer than ten. The chain recombines TRBV4-2 with TRBJ1-4; possibly TRBD1 for D (6 bases). The germline CDR1 and CDR2 sequences are LGHNA and YNFKEQ. This CDR3 has 16 amino acids. V was clipped by 4 bases and J by 6 bases, with 18 bases between them. Written as DNA, the CDR3 is TGTGCCAGCAGCCCGAACCCACAGGGAGGGGATGAAAAACTGTTTTTT. It encodes CASSPNPQGGDEKLFF.

This chain links TRBV18 with TRBJ1-6, with D possibly TRBD1 on 6 matching bases. Germline V gene sequence: CDR1 KGHSH, CDR2 LQKENI. V lost 3 bases and J lost 0, with 21 bases in between. The CDR3 is made up of 20 amino acids. The CDR3 DNA reads as TGTGCCAGCTCACCCAGCCCCTCAGGGGCGGGCAGCTCCTATAATTCACCCCTCCACTTT. Encoded protein: CASSPSPSGAGSSYNSPLHF.

Only a few counts were recorded for this clone. The rearrangement links TRBV7-2 to TRBJ2-7; 9 bases line up with TRBD1. CDR1 is SGHTA, CDR2 FQGNSA, per germline. V lost 2 bases to trimming and J lost 4 bases; unmatched junction nucleotides: 6. The CDR3 contains 15 residues. CDR3 in DNA: TGTGCCAGCAGCTTATCAGGACAGGGGAGGTACGAGCAGTACTTC. As protein: CASSLSGQGRYEQYF.

The rearrangement links TRBV3-1 (or the pseudogene TRBV3-2) to TRBJ1-2; D gene ambiguous. This CDR3 is built from 15 residues. V lost 1 base, J lost 5 bases, and 14 bases lay in between. Looked up from germline, CDR1 is LGHDT and CDR2 is YNNKEL (reference sequence). CDR3 protein: CASSQASAASYGYTF. DNA of the CDR3: TGTGCCAGCAGCCAAGCCAGCGCAGCAAGTTATGGCTACACCTTC.

With regard to this clone: Other nucleotide sequences from this sample produce the same CDR3. The chain links TRBV5-1 to TRBJ1-2; TRBD1 might be the D (5 bases). V dropped 4 bases and J dropped 2 bases, with 9 bases sitting between them. Germline V CDR1 and CDR2: SGHRS, YFSETQ. This CDR3 is 13 amino acids long. As DNA, the CDR3 is TGCGCCAGCAGCCTATCAGGGAACTATGGCTACACCTTC. Protein: CASSLSGNYGYTF.

CDR3 nucleotides: TGTGCCAGCAGCCAAGAACTAGTCGGAAACATTCAGTACTTC. Protein sequence: CASSQELVGNIQYF. The V gene is TRBV4-2, the J gene TRBJ2-4, with a possible D match to TRBD2 (5 bases). Germline-derived CDR1 and CDR2 are LGHNA and YNFKEQ. The CDR3 runs 14 residues. Deletions cut 0 bases from V and 6 bases from J, with 9 bases between.

CDR3 protein: CASSRAGGLTDTQYF. The DNA of the CDR3 is TGTGCCAGTAGTAGGGCGGGGGGGCTCACAGATACGCAGTATTTT. The chain combines TRBV19 with TRBJ2-3; 9 nucleotides line up with TRBD2. This CDR3 spans 15 amino acids. Trimming at V came to 4 bases and at J to 2 bases, leaving 4 bases not matched to a gene. Germline V gene sequence: CDR1 LNHDA, CDR2 SQIVND (reference sequence). Based on the CDR3 plus reference TRBV19 and TRBJ2-3, the full variable domain is DGGITQSPKYLFRKEGQNVTLSCEQNLNHDAMYWYRQDPGQGLRLIYYSQIVNDFQKGDIAEGYSVSREKKESFPLTVTSAQKNPTAFYLCASSRAGGLTDTQYFGPGTRLTVL.

CDR3 nucleotides: TGTGCCAGCAGCCGGAAGCGAGTGAACACTGAAGCTTTCTTT. Translating it yields CASSRKRVNTEAFF. The V and J genes are TRBV3-1 (or the pseudogene TRBV3-2) and TRBJ1-1; D call uncertain. The V gene's germline CDR1 is LGHDT and CDR2 YNNKEL (reference sequence). Between the trimmed V and J ends, which lost 4 bases and 0 bases, there was a span of 9 bases. This CDR3 has 14 residues.

About this clone: A single base separates this from a much larger clone, so it may be a read error. The rearrangement uses TRBV6-5 and TRBJ1-3; D might be TRBD1 (6 bases). Trimming took 6 bases from V and 1 from J, leaving 10 bases between them. Germline lookup yields CDR1 MNHEY and CDR2 SVGAGI. The CDR3 sequence is 14 residues long. The CDR3 spells CASSQQGSGNTIYF. CDR3 DNA: TGTGCCAGCAGCCAACAGGGTTCTGGAAACACCATATATTTT.

The chain joins TRBV5-4 to TRBJ2-5; 12 bases line up with TRBD2. The CDR3 length is 17 residues. Germline V gene data show CDR1 as SGHNT and CDR2 as YYREEE (reference sequence). The V gene end was trimmed by 0 bases and the J gene end by 5 bases; junction bases not matched to a gene: 8. CDR3 DNA: TGTGCCAGCAGCTTGGATCCTAGCGGGGGGGCGATCGAGACCCAGTACTTC. Translation: CASSLDPSGGAIETQYF.